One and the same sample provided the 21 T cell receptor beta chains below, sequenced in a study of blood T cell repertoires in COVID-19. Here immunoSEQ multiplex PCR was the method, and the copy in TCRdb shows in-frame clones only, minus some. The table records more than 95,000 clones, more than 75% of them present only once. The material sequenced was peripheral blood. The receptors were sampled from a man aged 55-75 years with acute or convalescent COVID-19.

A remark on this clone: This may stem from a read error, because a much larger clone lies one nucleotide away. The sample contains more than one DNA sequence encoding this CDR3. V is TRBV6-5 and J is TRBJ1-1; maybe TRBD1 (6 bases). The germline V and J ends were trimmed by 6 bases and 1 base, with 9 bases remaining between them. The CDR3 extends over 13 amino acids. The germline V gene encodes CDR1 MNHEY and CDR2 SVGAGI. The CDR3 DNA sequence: TGTGCCAGCAGCCGGGACAAGAACACTGAAGCTTTCTTT. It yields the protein CASSRDKNTEAFF.

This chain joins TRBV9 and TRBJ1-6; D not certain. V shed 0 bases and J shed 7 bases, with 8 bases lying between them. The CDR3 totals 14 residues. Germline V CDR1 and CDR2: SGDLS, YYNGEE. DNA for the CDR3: TGTGCCAGCAGCGTAGGCGGCGAGAATTCACCCCTCCACTTT. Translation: CASSVGGENSPLHF.

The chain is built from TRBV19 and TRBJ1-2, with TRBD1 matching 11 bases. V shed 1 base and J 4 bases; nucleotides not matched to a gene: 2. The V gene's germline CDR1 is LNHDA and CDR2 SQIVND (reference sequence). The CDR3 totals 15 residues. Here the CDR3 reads CASSIGTGGVYGYTF. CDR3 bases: TGTGCCAGTAGTATAGGGACAGGGGGCGTCTATGGCTACACCTTC.

CDR3 coding DNA: TGTGCCAGCAGCGTACCCATGGGGCACCACACTGAAGCTTTCTTT. It encodes CASSVPMGHHTEAFF. The chain carries TRBV9 and TRBJ1-1; a possible D gene is TRBD1 (5 bases). CDR3 size: 15 residues. Between the trimmed V and J ends, which lost 1 base and 3 bases, there was a span of 13 bases. Germline CDR1 reads SGDLS; CDR2 reads YYNGEE.

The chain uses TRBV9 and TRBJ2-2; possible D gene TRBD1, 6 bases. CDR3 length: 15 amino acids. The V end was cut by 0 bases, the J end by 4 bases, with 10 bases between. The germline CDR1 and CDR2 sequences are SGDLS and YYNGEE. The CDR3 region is CASSVGTARTGELFF. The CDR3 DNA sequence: TGTGCCAGCAGCGTAGGGACAGCTCGCACCGGGGAGCTGTTTTTT.

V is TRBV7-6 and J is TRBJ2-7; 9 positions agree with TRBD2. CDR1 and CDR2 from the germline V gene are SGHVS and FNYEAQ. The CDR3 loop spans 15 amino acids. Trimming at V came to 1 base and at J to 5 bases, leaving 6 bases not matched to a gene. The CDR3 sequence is CASSLEAGGPHEQYF. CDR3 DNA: TGTGCCAGCAGCTTAGAGGCGGGAGGGCCCCACGAGCAGTACTTC.

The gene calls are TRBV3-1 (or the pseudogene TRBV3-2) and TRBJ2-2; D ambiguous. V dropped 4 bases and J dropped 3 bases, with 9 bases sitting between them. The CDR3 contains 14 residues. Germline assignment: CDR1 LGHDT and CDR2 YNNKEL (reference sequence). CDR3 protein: CASSRDGYTGELFF. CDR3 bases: TGTGCCAGCAGCCGTGACGGGTACACCGGGGAGCTGTTTTTT.

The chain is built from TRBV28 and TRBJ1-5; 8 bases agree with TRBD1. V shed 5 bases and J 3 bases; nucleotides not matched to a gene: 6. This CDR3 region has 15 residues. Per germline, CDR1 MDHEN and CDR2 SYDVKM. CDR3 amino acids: CASSPGQGNNQPQHF. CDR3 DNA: TGTGCCAGCAGTCCAGGACAGGGCAACAATCAGCCCCAGCATTTT. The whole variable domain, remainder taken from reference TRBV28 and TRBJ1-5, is DVKVTQSSRYLVKRTGEKVFLECVQDMDHENMFWYRQDPGLGLRLIYFSYDVKMKEKGDIPEGYSVSREKKERFSLILESASTNQTSMYLCASSPGQGNNQPQHFGDGTRLSIL.

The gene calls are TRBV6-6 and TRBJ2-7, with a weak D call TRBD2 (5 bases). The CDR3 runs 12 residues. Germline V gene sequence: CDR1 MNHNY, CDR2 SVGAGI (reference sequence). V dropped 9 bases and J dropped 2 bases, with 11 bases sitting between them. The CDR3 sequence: CASAGATYEQYV. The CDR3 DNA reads TGTGCCAGTGCGGGCGCTACCTACGAGCAGTACGTC.

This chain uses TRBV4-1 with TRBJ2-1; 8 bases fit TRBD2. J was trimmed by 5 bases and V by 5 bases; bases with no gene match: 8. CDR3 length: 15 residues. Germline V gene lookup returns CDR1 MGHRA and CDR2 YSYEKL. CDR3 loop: CASSTREGRDNEQFF. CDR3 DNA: TGCGCCAGCAGCACCCGGGAGGGGCGCGACAATGAGCAGTTCTTC.

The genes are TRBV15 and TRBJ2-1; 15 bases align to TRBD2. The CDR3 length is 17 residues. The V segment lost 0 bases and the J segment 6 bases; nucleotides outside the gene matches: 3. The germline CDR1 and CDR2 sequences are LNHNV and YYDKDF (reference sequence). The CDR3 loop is CATSREGLAGGRNEQFF. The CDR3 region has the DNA TGTGCCACCAGCAGAGAGGGACTAGCGGGAGGTCGCAATGAGCAGTTCTTC.

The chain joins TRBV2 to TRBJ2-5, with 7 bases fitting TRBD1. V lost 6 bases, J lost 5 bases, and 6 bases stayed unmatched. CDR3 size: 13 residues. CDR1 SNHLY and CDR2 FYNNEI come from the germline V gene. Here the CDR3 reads CASRADREETQYF. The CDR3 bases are TGTGCCAGCAGGGCAGACAGGGAGGAGACCCAGTACTTC.

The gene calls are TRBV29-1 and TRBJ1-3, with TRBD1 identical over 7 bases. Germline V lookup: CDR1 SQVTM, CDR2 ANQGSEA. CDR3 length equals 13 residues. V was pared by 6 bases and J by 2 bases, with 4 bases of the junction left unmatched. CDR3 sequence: CSVTGATGNTIYF. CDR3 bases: TGCAGCGTAACAGGGGCGACTGGAAACACCATATATTTT.

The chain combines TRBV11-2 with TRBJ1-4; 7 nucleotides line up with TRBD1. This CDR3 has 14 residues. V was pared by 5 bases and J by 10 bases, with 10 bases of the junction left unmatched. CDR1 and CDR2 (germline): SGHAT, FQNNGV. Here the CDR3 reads CASSPRQGEGKLFF. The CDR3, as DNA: TGTGCCAGCAGCCCCCGACAGGGAGAAGGAAAACTGTTTTTT.

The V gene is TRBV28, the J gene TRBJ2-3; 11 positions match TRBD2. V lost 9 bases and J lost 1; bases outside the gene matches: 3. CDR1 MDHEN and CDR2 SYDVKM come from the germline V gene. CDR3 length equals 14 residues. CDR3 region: CASIAGGGTDTQYF. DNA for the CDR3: TGTGCCAGTATAGCGGGAGGGGGCACAGATACGCAGTATTTT.

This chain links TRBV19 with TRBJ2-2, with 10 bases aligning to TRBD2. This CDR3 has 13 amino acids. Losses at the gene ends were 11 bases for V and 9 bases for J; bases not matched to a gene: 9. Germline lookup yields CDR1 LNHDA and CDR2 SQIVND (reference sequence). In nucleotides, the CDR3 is TGTGCCTCTAGCGGGAGTGGAGTGTGGGAGCTGTTTTTT. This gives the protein CASSGSGVWELFF.

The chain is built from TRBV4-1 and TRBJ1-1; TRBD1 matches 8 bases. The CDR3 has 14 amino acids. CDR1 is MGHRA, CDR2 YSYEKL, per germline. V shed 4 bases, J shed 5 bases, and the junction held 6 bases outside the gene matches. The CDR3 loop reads CASSPTGGGTEAFF. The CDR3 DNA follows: TGCGCCAGCAGCCCCACAGGGGGAGGAACTGAAGCTTTCTTT.

CDR3 DNA sequence: TGTGCCTGGAGTGTGGCAGTTTCTAATTCACCCCTCCACTTT. Amino acid sequence: CAWSVAVSNSPLHF. The chain is built from TRBV30 and TRBJ1-6; no reliable D call. The germline V gene has CDR1 GTSNPN and CDR2 SVGIG (reference sequence). The CDR3 is made up of 14 amino acids. Trimming cost V 0 bases and J 6 bases, with 9 bases left between them.

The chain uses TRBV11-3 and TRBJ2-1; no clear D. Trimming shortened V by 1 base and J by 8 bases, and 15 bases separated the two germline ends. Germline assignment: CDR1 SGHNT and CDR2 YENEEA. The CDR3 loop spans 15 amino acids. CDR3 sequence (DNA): TGTGCCAGCAGCTTAGGCTCTTTCCGAGGCGATGAGCAGTTCTTC. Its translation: CASSLGSFRGDEQFF.

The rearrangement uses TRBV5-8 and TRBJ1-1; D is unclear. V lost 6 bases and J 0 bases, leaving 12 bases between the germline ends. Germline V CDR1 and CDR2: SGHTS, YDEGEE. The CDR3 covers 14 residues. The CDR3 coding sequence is TGTGCCAGCACCCGACCGGGAGTGAACACTGAAGCTTTCTTT. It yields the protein CASTRPGVNTEAFF. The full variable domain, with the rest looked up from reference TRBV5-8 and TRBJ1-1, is EAGVTQSPTHLIKTRGQQATLRCSPISGHTSVYWYQQALGLGLQFLLWYDEGEERNRGNFPPRFSGRQFPNYSSELNVNALELEDSALYLCASTRPGVNTEAFFGQGTRLTVV.

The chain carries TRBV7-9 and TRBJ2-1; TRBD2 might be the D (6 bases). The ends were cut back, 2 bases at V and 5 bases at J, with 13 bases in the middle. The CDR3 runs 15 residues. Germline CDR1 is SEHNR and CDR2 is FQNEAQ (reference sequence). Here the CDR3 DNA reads TGTGCCAGCAGCTTATTCGGCGGGGCAAACAATGAGCAGTTCTTC. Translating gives CASSLFGGANNEQFF.